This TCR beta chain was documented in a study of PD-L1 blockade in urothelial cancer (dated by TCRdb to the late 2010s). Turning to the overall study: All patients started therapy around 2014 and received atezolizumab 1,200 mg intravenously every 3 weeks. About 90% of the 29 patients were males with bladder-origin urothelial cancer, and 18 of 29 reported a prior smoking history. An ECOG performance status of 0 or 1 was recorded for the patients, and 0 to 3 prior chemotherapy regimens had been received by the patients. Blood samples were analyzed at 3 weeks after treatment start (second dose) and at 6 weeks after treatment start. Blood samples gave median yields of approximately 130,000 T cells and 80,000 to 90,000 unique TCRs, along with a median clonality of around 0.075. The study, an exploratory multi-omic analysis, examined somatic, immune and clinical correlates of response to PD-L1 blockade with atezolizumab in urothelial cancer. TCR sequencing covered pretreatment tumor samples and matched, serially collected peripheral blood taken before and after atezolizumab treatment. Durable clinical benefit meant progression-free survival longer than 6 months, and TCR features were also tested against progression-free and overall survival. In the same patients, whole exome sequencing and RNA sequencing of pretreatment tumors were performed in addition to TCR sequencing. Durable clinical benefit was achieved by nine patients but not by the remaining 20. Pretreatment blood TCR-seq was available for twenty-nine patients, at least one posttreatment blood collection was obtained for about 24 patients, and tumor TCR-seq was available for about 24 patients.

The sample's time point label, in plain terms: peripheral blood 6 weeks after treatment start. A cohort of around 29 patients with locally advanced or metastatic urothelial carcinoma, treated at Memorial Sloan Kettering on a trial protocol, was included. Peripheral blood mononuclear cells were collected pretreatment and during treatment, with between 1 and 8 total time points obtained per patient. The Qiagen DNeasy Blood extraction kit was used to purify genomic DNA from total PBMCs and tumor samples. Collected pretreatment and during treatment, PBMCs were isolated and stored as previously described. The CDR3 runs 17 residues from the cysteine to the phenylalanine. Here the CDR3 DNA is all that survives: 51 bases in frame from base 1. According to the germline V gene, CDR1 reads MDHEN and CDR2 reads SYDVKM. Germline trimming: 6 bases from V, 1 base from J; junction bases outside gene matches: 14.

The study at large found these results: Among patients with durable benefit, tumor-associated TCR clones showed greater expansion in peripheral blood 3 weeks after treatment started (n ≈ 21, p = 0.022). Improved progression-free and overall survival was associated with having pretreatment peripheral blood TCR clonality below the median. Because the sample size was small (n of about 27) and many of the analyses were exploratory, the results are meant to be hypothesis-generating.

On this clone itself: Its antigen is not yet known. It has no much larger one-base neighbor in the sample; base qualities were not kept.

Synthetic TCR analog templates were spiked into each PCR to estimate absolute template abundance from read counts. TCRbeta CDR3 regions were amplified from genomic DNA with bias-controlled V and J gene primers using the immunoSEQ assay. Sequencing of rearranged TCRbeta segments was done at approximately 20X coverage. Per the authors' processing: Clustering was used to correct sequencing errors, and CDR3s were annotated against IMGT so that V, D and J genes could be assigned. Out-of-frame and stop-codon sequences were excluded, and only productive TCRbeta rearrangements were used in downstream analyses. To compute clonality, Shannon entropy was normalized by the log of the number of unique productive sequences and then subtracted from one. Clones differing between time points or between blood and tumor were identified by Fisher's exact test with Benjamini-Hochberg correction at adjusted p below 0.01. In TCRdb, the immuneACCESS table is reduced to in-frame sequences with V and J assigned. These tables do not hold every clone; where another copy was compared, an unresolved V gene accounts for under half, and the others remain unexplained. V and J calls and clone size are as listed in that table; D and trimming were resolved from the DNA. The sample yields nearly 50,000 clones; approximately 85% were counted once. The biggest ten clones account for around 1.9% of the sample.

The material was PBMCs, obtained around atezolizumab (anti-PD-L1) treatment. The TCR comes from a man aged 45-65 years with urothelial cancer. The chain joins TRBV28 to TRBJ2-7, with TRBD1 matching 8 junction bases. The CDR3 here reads CASRLGRLRDRSYEQYF. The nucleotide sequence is TGTGCCAGCAGACTAGGGAGGTTGCGGGACAGGTCCTACGAGCAGTACTTC.